This TCR beta chain was retrieved from a study of OX40 agonist ivuxolimab in advanced cancers. Assay: immunoSEQ multiplex PCR; the TCRdb copy retains only in-frame clones and omits some. This sample yields some 16,000 clones, of which around 79% are seen a single time; roughly 12% belongs to the top ten. V dropped 5 bases and J dropped 7; count of bases not matched to a gene: 1. The CDR3 totals 11 residues. Germline-derived CDR1 and CDR2 are MNHEY and SVGAGI. Specimen: CD4+ or CD8+ T cells sorted from blood, collected in a trial of the OX40 agonist ivuxolimab. The V call is TRBV6-5, the J call TRBJ2-7; 8 bases match TRBD1. The sequence came from an adult with an advanced solid tumor such as melanoma, head and neck, liver or kidney cancer. Written as DNA, the CDR3 is TGTGCCAGCAGTGACAGGGGTGAGCAGTACTTC. It translates to CASSDRGEQYF.